This TCR beta chain emerged from a study of cytomegalovirus exposure and HLA in healthy donors. Some clones are missing from TCRdb's copy, which holds only in-frame ones; the method was immunoSEQ multiplex PCR. The table includes 120,000 or so clones, about 96% detected once. J was trimmed by 5 bases and V by 4 bases; bases with no gene match: 7. The CDR3 contains 14 residues. Germline lookup yields CDR1 SGHNT and CDR2 YYREEE (reference sequence). The sequence was obtained from a man between 18 and 35 years old in good health and CMV-seronegative. Sequencing input: PBMCs. This chain joins TRBV5-4 and TRBJ2-7, with 9 bases that match TRBD2. The CDR3 DNA reads TGTGCCAGCAGCCCGGGACTAGCCAGGGACGAGCAGTACTTC. Amino acids: CASSPGLARDEQYF.